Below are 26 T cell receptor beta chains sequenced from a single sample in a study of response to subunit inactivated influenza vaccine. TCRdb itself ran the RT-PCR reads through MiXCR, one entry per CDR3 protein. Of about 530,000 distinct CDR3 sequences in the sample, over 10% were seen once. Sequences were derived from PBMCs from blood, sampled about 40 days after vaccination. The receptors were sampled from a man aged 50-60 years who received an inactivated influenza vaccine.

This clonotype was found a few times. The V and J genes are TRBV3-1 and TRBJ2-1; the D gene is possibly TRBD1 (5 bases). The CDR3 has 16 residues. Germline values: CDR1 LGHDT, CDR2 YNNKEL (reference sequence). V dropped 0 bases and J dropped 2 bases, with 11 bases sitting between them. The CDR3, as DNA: TGTGCCAGCAGCCAAGATCACGGACATACCTACAATGAGCAGTTCTTC. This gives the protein CASSQDHGHTYNEQFF.

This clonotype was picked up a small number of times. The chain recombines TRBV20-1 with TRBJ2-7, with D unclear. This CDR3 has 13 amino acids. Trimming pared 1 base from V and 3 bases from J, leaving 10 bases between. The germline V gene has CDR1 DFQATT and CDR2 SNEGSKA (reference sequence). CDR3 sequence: CSARGLDGYEQYF. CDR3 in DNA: TGCAGTGCTAGAGGCCTCGACGGCTACGAGCAGTACTTC.

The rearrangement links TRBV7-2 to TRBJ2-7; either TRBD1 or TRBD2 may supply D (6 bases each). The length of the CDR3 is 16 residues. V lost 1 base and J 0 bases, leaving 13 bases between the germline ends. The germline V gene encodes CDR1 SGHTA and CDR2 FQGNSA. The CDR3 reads CASSLEGGVSSYEQYF. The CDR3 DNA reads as TGTGCCAGCAGCTTAGAGGGGGGCGTTAGCTCCTACGAGCAGTACTTC.

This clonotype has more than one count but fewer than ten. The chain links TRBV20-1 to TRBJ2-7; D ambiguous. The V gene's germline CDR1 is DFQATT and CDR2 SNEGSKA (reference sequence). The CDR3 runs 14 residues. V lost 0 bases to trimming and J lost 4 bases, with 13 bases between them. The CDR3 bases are TGCAGTGCTAGAGATTTTTACGGAGCGTACGAGCAGTACTTC. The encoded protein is CSARDFYGAYEQYF.

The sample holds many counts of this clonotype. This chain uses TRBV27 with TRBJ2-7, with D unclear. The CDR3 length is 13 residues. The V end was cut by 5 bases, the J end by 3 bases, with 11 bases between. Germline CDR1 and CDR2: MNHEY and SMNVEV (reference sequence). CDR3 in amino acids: CASSPSESYEQYF. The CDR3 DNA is TGTGCCAGCAGTCCCTCTGAGAGCTACGAGCAGTACTTC.

CDR3 sequence (DNA): TGCAGCGTCGGTGACAGGGTCTACGAGCAGTACTTC. Encoded protein: CSVGDRVYEQYF. This chain links TRBV29-1 with TRBJ2-7; TRBD1 agrees at 7 bases. CDR3 length: 12 amino acids. Losses at the gene ends were 6 bases for V and 3 bases for J; bases not matched to a gene: 5. Germline assignment: CDR1 SQVTM and CDR2 ANQGSEA.

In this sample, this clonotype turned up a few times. In nucleotides, the CDR3 is TGCGCCAGCAGCTTGCTAGAGTTTAAGTTCTTC. This sequence encodes CASSLLEFKFF. J is TRBJ2-1 and V is TRBV5-1; D remains unclear. Looked up from germline, CDR1 is SGHRS and CDR2 is YFSETQ. V lost 1 base to trimming and J lost 14 bases, with 10 bases between them. The CDR3 extends over 11 amino acids.

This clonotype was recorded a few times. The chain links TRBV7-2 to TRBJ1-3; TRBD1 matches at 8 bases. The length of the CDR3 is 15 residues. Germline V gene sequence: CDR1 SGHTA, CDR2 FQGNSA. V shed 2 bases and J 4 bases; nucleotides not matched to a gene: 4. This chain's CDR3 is CASSLQGASGNTIYF. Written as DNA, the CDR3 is TGTGCCAGCAGCTTACAGGGGGCGTCCGGAAACACCATATATTTT.

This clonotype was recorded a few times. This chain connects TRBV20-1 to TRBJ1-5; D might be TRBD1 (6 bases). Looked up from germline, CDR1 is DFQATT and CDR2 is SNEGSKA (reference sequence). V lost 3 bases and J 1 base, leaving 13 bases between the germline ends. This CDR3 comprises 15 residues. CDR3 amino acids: CSARVRGASNQPQHF. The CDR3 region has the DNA TGCAGTGCTAGGGTTCGGGGGGCGAGCAATCAGCCCCAGCATTTT.

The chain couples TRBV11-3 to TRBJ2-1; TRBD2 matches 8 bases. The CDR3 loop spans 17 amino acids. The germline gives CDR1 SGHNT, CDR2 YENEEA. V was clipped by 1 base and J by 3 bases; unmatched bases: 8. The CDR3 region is CASSLGRGLGDYNEQFF. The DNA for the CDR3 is TGTGCCAGCAGCTTAGGCCGGGGACTAGGGGACTACAATGAGCAGTTCTTC. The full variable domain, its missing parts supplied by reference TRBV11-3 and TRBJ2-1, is EAGVVQSPRYKIIEKKQPVAFWCNPISGHNTLYWYLQNLGQGPELLIRYENEEAVDDSQLPKDRFSAERLKGVDSTLKIQPAELGDSAVYLCASSLGRGLGDYNEQFFGPGTRLTVL.

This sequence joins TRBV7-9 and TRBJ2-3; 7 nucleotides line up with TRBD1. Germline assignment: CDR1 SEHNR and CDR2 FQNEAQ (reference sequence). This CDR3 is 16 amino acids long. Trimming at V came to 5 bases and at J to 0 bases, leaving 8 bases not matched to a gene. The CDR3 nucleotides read TGTGCCAGCAGCACCGGGACAGCGACTAGCACAGATACGCAGTATTTT. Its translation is CASSTGTATSTDTQYF.

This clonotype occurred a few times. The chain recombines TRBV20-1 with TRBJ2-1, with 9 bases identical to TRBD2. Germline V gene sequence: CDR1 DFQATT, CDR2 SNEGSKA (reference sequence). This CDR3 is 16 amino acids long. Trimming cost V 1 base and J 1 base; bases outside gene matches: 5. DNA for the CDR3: TGCAGTGCTAGAGTGCGGGAGGGCGATTCCTACAATGAGCAGTTCTTC. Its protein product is CSARVREGDSYNEQFF.

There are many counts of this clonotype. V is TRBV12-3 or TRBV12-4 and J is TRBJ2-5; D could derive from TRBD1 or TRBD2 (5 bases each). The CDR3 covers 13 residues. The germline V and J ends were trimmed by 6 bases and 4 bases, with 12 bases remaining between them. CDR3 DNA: TGTGCCAGCAGCGCCCGGGACGGAGAGACCCAGTACTTC. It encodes CASSARDGETQYF.

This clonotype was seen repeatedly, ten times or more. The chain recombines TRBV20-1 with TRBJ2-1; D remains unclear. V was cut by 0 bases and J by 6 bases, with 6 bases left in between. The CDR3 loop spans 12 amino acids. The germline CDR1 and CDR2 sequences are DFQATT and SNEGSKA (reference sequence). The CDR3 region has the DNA TGCAGTGCTAGAGAAGTAGGCAATGAGCAGTTCTTC. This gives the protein CSAREVGNEQFF.

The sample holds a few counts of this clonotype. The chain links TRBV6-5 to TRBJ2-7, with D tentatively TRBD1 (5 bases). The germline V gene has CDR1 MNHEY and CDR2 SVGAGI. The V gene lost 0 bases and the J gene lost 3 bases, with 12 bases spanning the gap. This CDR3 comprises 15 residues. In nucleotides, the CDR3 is TGTGCCAGCAGTTACTCGGTTCTAGGGGACTACGAGCAGTACTTC. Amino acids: CASSYSVLGDYEQYF.

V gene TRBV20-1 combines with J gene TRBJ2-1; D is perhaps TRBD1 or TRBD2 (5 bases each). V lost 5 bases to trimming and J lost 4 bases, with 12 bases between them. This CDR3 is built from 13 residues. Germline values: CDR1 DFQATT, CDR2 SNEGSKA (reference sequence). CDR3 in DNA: TGCAGTGCTCTATGGGGGTGGTACAATGAGCAGTTCTTC. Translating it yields CSALWGWYNEQFF.

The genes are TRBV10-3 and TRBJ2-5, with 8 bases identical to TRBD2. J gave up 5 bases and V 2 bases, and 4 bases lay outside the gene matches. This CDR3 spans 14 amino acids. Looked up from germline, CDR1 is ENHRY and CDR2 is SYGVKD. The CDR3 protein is CAISERGGRETQYF. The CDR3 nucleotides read TGTGCCATCAGTGAGCGGGGGGGCCGGGAGACCCAGTACTTC.

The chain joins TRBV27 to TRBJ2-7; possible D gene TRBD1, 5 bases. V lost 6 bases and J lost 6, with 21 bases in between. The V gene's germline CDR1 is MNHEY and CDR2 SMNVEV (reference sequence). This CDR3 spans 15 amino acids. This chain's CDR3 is CASSLGRSGSTEQYF. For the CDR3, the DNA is TGTGCCAGCAGCCTAGGTAGATCAGGGTCAACCGAGCAGTACTTC.

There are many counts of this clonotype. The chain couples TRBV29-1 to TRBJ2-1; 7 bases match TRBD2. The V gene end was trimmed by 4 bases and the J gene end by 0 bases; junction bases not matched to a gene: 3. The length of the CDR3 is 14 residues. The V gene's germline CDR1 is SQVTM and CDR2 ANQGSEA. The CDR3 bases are TGCAGCGTTGTAGGCGGGAGCTCCTACAATGAGCAGTTCTTC. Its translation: CSVVGGSSYNEQFF.

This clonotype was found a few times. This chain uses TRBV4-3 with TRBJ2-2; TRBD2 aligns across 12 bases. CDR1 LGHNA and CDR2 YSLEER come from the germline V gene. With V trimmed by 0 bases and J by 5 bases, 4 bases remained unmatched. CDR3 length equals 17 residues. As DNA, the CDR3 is TGCGCCAGCAGCCAAGATAGTCTAGCGGGAGGGACCGGGGAGCTGTTTTTT. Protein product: CASSQDSLAGGTGELFF.

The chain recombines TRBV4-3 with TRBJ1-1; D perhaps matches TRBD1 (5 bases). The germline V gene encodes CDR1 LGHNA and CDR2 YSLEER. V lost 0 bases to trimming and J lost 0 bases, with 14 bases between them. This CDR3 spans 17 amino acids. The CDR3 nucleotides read TGCGCCAGCAGCCAAGATGGGGCAGGGAACATGAACACTGAAGCTTTCTTT. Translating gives CASSQDGAGNMNTEAFF.

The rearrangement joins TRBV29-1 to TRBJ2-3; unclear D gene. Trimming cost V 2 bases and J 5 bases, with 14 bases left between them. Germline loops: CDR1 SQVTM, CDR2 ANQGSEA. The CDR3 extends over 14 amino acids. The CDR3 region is CSVEKGQPGDTQYF. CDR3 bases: TGCAGCGTTGAAAAGGGTCAGCCCGGAGATACGCAGTATTTT.

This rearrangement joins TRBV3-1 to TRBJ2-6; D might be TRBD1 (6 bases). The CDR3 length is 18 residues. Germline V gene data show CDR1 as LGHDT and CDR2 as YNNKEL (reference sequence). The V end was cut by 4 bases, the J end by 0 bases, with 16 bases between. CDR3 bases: TGTGCCAGCAGCCCGGGCAGGGGCCACCACTCTGGGGCCAACGTCCTGACTTTC. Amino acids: CASSPGRGHHSGANVLTF. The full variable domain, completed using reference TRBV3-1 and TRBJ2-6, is DTAVSQTPKYLVTQMGNDKSIKCEQNLGHDTMYWYKQDSKKFLKIMFSYNNKELIINETVPNRFSPKSPDKAHLNLHINSLELGDSAVYFCASSPGRGHHSGANVLTFGAGSRLTVL.

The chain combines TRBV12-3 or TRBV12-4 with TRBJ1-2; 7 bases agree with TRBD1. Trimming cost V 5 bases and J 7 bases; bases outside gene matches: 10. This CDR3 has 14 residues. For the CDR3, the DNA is TGTGCCAGCAGTGTGGGGGACAGTCCTCGTGGCTACACCTTC. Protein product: CASSVGDSPRGYTF.

The CDR3 region has the DNA TGCGCCAGCAGCTTGCAGGGGGTTAATAATTCACCCCTCCACTTT. Its protein is CASSLQGVNNSPLHF. This chain connects TRBV5-1 to TRBJ1-6; 7 nucleotides align to TRBD1. Per germline, CDR1 SGHRS and CDR2 YFSETQ. This CDR3 has 15 amino acids. With V trimmed by 1 base and J by 5 bases, 3 bases remained unmatched.

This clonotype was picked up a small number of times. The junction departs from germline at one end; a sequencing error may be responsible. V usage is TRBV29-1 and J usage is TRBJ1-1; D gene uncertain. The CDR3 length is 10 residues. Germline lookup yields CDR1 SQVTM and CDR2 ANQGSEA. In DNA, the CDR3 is TGCAGCGTTGTCGAGTCAGGCGAGTTTTTT. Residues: CSVVESGEFF.